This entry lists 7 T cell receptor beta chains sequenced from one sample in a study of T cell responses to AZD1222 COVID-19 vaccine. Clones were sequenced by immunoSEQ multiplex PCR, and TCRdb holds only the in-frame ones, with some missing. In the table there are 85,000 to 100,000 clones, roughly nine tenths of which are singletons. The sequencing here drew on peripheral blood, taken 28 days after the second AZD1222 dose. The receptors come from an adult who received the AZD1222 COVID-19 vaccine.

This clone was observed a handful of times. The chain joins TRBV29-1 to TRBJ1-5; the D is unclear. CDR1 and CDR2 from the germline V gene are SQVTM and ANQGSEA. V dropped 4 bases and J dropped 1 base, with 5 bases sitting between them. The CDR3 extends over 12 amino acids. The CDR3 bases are TGCAGCGTTGGGATGAGCAATCAGCCCCAGCATTTT. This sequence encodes CSVGMSNQPQHF. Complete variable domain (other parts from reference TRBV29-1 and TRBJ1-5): SAVISQKPSRDICQRGTSLTIQCQVDSQVTMMFWYRQQPGQSLTLIATANQGSEATYESGFVIDKFPISRPNLTFSTLTVSNMSPEDSSIYLCSVGMSNQPQHFGDGTRLSIL.

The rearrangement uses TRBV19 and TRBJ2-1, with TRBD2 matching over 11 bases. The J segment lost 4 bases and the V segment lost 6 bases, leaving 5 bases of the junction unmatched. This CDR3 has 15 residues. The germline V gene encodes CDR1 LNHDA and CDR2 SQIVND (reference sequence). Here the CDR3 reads CASSTSGSPYNEQFF. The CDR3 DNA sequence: TGTGCCAGTAGCACTAGCGGGAGTCCGTACAATGAGCAGTTCTTC.

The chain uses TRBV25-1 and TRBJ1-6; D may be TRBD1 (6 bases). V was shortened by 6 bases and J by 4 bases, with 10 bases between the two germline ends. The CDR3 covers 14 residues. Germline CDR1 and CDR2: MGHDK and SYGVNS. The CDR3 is CASSATGYNSPLHF. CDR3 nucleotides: TGTGCCAGCAGCGCCACAGGGTATAATTCACCCCTCCACTTT.

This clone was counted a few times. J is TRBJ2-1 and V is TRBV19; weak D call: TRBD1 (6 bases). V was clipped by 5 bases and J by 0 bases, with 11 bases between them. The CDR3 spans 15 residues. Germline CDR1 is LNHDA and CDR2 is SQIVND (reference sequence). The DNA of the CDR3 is TGTGCCAGTAGTCCCACAGGGAGCTCCTACAATGAGCAGTTCTTC. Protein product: CASSPTGSSYNEQFF. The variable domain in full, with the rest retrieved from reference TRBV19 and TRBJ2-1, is DGGITQSPKYLFRKEGQNVTLSCEQNLNHDAMYWYRQDPGQGLRLIYYSQIVNDFQKGDIAEGYSVSREKKESFPLTVTSAQKNPTAFYLCASSPTGSSYNEQFFGPGTRLTVL.

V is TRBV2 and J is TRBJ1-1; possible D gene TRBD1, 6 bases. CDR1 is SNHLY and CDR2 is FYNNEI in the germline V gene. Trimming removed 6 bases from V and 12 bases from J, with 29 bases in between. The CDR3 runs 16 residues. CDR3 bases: TGTGCCAGCAGCCCCACTCGGGGCGGGGGGGCGCAGCGGTCTTTCTTT. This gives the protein CASSPTRGGGAQRSFF. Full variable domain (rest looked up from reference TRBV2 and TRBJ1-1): EPEVTQTPSHQVTQMGQEVILRCVPISNHLYFYWYRQILGQKVEFLVSFYNNEISEKSEIFDDQFSVERPDGSNFTLKIRSTKLEDSAMYFCASSPTRGGGAQRSFFGQGTRLTVV.

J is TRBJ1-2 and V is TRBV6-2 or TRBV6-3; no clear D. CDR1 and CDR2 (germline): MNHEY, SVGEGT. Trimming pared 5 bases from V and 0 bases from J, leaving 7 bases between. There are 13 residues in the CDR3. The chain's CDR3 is CASSQTANYGYTF. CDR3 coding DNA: TGTGCCAGCAGTCAAACGGCTAACTATGGCTACACCTTC.

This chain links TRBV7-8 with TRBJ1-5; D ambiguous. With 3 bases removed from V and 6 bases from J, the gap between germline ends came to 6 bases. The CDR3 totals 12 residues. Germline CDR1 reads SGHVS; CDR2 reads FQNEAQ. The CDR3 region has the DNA TGTGCCAGCAGCTTTGAGCTTCAGCCCCAGCATTTT. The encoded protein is CASSFELQPQHF.